This is a list of T cell receptor beta chains from one sample in a study of technical replicates of blood from several donors. Clones were read by immunoSEQ multiplex PCR, and TCRdb kept only the in-frame ones, dropping some. Among about 79,000 clones, about 90% were seen once, and the ten largest hold around 0.37%. Sequenced material: T cells isolated from PBMCs. These receptors were taken from a human donor in good health. Some clones in this sample may be carry-over from other donors' samples. Each CDR3 is given with its conserved first and last residue. D genes are given only for firm matches. Clone size is given for some rows only: seen once, a few or many times, or a class if the clone is expanded.

CDR3 DNA: TGTGCCAGCAGTGGACTAGCGGGAGTAGATACGCAGTATTTT; CDR3 protein: CASSGLAGVDTQYF; D gene: TRBD2; clone size: once; V gene: TRBV6-4; J gene: TRBJ2-3
CDR3 DNA: TGCGCCAGCAGCTTGGGGTCAGGGATCGGGGAGCTGTTTTTT; CDR3 protein: CASSLGSGIGELFF; D gene: .; clone size: .; V gene: TRBV5-1; J gene: TRBJ2-2
CDR3 DNA: TGTGCCAGCAGTTACTCCAGACCGACAGCAAATGAGCAGTTCTTC; CDR3 protein: CASSYSRPTANEQFF; D gene: .; clone size: .; V gene: TRBV6-5; J gene: TRBJ2-1
CDR3 DNA: TGTGCCAGCAGGAGATCAGGGGAGAACACTGAAGCTTTCTTT; CDR3 protein: CASRRSGENTEAFF; D gene: .; clone size: .; V gene: TRBV6-4; J gene: TRBJ1-1
CDR3 DNA: TGCGCCAGCAGCGTAAGAGGGGGCCGCTCCTACAATGAGCAGTTCTTC; CDR3 protein: CASSVRGGRSYNEQFF; D gene: TRBD1; clone size: .; V gene: TRBV4-1; J gene: TRBJ2-1
CDR3 DNA: TGTGCCAGCAGCGTAGATCAGGGGAGGGACTACGAGCAGTACTTC; CDR3 protein: CASSVDQGRDYEQYF; D gene: .; clone size: .; V gene: TRBV9; J gene: TRBJ2-7
CDR3 DNA: TGTGCCACAAGGGACAGGGGGCTCTACGAGCAGTACTTC; CDR3 protein: CATRDRGLYEQYF; D gene: TRBD1; clone size: .; V gene: TRBV7-8; J gene: TRBJ2-7
CDR3 DNA: TGTGCCAGCAGTCCTAGGACTAGCGGGAGCCAAAATACGCAGTATTTT; CDR3 protein: CASSPRTSGSQNTQYF; D gene: TRBD2; clone size: few; V gene: TRBV28; J gene: TRBJ2-3
CDR3 DNA: TGCGCCAGCAGCCGGGGGACAGGGAGTTCCTACGAGCAGTACTTC; CDR3 protein: CASSRGTGSSYEQYF; D gene: TRBD1; clone size: .; V gene: TRBV4-1; J gene: TRBJ2-7
CDR3 DNA: TGTGCCAGCAGTTCAACTTCACTCCGGGACAGGGGGCTAGATGAGCAGTTCTTC; CDR3 protein: CASSSTSLRDRGLDEQFF; D gene: TRBD1; clone size: .; V gene: TRBV28; J gene: TRBJ2-1
CDR3 DNA: TGTGCCAGCAGCTTAGATAGGGCGGGGACTCTGAATGGCTACACCTTC; CDR3 protein: CASSLDRAGTLNGYTF; D gene: .; clone size: .; V gene: TRBV7-9; J gene: TRBJ1-2